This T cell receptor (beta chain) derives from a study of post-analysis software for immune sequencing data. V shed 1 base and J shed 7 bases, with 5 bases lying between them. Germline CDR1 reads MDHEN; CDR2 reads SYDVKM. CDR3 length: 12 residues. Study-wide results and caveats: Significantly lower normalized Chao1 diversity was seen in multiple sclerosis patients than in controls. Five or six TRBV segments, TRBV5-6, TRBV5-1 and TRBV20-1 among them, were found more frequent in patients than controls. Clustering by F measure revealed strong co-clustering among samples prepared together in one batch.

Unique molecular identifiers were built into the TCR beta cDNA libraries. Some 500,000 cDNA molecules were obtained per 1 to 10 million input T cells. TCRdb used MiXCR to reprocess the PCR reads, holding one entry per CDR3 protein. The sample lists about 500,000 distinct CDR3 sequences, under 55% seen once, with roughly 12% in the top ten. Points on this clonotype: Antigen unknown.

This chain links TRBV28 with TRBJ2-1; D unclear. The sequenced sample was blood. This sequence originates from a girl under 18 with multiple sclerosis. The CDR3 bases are TGTGCCAGCAGTTTATCCCAGAATGAGCAGTTCTTC. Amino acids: CASSLSQNEQFF. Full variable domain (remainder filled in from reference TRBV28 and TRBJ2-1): DVKVTQSSRYLVKRTGEKVFLECVQDMDHENMFWYRQDPGLGLRLIYFSYDVKMKEKGDIPEGYSVSREKKERFSLILESASTNQTSMYLCASSLSQNEQFFGPGTRLTVL.